This T cell receptor (beta chain) was documented in a study of shared clonotypes between healthy human individuals. The study, taken as a whole, reports: Around 5% was the fraction of naive CD4 clonotypes found shared across a handful of donors.

The J segment lost 7 bases and the V segment lost 2 bases, leaving 6 bases of the junction unmatched. CDR3 length: 14 amino acids. In germline, CDR1 is GTSNPN, CDR2 SVGIG (reference sequence). With respect to this clone: No antigen is known for it.

Partitioning of CD4+ cells yielded a CD45RA+ naive subset and a CD45RA-negative memory subset. Several immunoSEQ plates held equal portions of the genomic DNA taken from each subset. Replicate PCRs from sorted subsets contained 200 ng DNA, which is 29,000 or so T cell genomes. Clones were sequenced by immunoSEQ multiplex PCR, and TCRdb holds only the in-frame ones, with some missing. Of about a million clones in the sample, about 80% were seen once. This chain links TRBV30 with TRBJ1-5, with 9 bases fitting TRBD1. Sample: memory CD4+ T cells from PBMCs. Subset denoted: CD45RA-negative fraction. This sequence was found in a man between 18 and 35 years old in good health. Some clones in this sample may be carry-over from other donors' samples. The chain's CDR3 is CAWSRGTGLQPQHF. The CDR3 DNA is TGTGCCTGGAGTAGGGGGACAGGGCTCCAGCCCCAGCATTTT.